The clone carrying this T cell receptor (beta chain) was found once. Its target is not known. This sample was included in a study of CD8 T cells in Susac syndrome. Study-wide points: Clonal expansion involving Susac CD8+ cells peaked in TEMRA cells and active patients.

CD8+ and CD4+ T cells taken from blood had their TCR beta sequenced. The patients with Susac syndrome satisfied recently defined diagnostic criteria for either definite or probable disease. FACS enriched CD8+ TEMRA cells, while bulk CD8+ and CD4+ were negatively isolated. Reverse transcription of roughly 0.45 to 1 ug RNA was performed with random hexamers. In TCRdb, the immunoSEQ multiplex PCR reads were re-called with MiXCR into one record per CDR3 protein. Among roughly 110,000 distinct CDR3 sequences listed, approximately 94% were seen once. The clonotype was recovered from a human donor with Susac syndrome. The sequenced material came from CD8+ T cells from PBMCs.

The CDR3 loop reads CASSIAQNNEQFF. For the CDR3, the DNA is TGTGCCAGTAGCATCGCGCAGAACAATGAGCAGTTCTTC. The V and J genes are TRBV19 and TRBJ2-1; D is undetermined. Germline CDR1 is LNHDA and CDR2 is SQIVND (reference sequence). CDR3 length: 13 residues. V lost 6 bases to trimming and J lost 5 bases, with 11 bases between them.